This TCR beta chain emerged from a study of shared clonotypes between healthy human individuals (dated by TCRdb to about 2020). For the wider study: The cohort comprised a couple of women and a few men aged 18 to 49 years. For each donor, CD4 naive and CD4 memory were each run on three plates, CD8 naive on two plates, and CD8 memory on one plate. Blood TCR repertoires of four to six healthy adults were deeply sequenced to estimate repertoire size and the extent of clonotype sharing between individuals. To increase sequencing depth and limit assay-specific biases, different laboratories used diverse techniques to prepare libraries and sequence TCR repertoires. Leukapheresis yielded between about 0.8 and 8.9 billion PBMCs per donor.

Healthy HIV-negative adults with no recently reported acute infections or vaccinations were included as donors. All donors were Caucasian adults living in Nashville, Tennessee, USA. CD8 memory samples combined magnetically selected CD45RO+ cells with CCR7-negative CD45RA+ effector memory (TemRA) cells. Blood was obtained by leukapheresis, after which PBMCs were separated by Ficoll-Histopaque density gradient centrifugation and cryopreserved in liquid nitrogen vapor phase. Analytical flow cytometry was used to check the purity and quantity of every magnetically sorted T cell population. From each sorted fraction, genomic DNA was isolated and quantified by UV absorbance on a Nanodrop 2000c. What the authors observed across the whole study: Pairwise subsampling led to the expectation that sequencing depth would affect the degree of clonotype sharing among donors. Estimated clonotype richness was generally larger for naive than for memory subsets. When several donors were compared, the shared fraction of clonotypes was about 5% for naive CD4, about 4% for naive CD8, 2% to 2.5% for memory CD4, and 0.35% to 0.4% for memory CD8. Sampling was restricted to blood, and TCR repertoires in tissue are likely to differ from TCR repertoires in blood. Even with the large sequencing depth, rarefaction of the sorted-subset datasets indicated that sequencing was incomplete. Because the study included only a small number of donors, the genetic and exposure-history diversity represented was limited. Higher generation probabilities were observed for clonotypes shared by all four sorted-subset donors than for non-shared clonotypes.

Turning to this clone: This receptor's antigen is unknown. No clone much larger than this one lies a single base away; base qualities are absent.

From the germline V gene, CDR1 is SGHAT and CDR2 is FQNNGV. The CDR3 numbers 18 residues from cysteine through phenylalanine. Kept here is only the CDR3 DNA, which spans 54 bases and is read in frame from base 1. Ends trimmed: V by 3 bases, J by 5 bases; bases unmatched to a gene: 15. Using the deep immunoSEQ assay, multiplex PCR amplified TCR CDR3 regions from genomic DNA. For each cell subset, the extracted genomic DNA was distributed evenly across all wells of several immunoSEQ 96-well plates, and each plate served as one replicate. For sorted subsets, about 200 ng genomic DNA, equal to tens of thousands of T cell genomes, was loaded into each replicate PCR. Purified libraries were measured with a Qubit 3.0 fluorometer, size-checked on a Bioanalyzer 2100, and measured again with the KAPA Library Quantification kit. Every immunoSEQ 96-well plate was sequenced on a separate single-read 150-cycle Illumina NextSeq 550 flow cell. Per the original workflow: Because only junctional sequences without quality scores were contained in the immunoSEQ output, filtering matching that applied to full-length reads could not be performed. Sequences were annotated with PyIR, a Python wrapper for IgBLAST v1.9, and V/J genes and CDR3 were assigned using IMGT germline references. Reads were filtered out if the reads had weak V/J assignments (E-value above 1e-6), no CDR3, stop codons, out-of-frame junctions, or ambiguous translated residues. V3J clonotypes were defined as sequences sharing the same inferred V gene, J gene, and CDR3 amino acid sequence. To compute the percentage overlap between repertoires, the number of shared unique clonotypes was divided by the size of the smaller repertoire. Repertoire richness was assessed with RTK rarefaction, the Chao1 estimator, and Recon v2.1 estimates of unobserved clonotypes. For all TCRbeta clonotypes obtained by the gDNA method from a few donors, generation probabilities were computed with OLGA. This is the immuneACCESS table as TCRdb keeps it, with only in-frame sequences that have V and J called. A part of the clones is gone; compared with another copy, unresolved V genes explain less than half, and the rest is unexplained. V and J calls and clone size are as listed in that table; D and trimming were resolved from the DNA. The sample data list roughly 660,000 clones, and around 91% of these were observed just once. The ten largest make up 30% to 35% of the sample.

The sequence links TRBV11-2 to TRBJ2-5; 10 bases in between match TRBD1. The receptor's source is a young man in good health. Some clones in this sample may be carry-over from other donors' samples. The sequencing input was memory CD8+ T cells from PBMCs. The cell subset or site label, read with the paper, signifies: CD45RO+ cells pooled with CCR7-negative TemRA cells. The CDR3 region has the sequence CASSFRGTGVYVWETQYF. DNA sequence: TGTGCCAGCAGCTTCAGGGGGACAGGGGTGTATGTATGGGAGACCCAGTACTTC.